This TCR beta chain was sequenced for a study of OX40 agonist ivuxolimab in advanced cancers. About the study: Prior anti-PD-1, anti-PD-L1 or anti-CTLA-4 therapy did not bar entry, and less than 50% had some.

From germline, CDR1 is MDHEN and CDR2 SYDVKM. This CDR3 is built from 13 residues. With 7 bases removed from V and 5 bases from J, the gap between germline ends came to 12 bases. Repertoires were generated with immunoSEQ multiplex PCR, while TCRdb's copy carries only in-frame clones and drops some. The table lists 30,000 to 45,000 clones, approximately 80% of them singletons. Sequencing was performed on CD4+ or CD8+ T cells sorted from blood, taken in a trial of the OX40 agonist ivuxolimab. The clonotype comes from an adult with an advanced solid tumor such as melanoma, head and neck, liver or kidney cancer. The V and J genes are TRBV28 and TRBJ2-4, with D unresolved. The CDR3 nucleotides are TGTGCCAGCAACCCAGACTCTGAAAACATTCAGTACTTC. Protein: CASNPDSENIQYF.